Below, one T cell receptor beta chain is given with its context. Its antigen remains unknown. This entry comes from a study of response to subunit inactivated influenza vaccine. The CDR3 totals 11 residues. The V end lost 3 bases, the J end lost 7 bases, and 5 bases lay between the germline ends. Germline V gene sequence: CDR1 MGHRA, CDR2 YSYEKL. General study findings and limits: With each seasonal influenza vaccination, the authors suggested, few new T cells are recruited.

TCRdb passed the RT-PCR reads through MiXCR, listing each CDR3 protein once. The table has around 850,000 distinct CDR3 sequences, 18% seen once. The receptor's source is a man aged 50 or older who received an inactivated influenza vaccine. Specimen: PBMCs from blood, collected 5 to 6 days after vaccination. The J gene is TRBJ2-3, the V gene TRBV4-1, with D unclear. CDR3 nucleotides: TGCGCCAGCAGCCAGCTAAATACGCAGTATTTT. Translated, it gives CASSQLNTQYF.